Below, 9 T cell receptor beta chains from the same sample are listed, as sequenced in a study of T cell repertoires in cytomegalovirus infection. What these receptors recognize is not known. MiXCR, applied by TCRdb to the reads, yields one record per CDR3 protein. The sample lists fewer than 850,000 distinct CDR3 sequences, almost 30% occurring once. The specimen comprised cultured CD8+ T cells from PBMCs, sampled from culture after CMV antigen stimulation. The receptors were sampled from a human donor in good health (CMV status not recorded). Some clones in this sample may be carry-over from other donors' samples.

This chain joins TRBV20-1 and TRBJ2-1, with 10 bases identical to TRBD2. This CDR3 comprises 15 residues. The germline CDR1 and CDR2 sequences are DFQATT and SNEGSKA (reference sequence). The junction had 7 bases not matched to a gene; V was cut back by 2 bases and J by 6 bases. The CDR3 DNA reads as TGCAGTGCTAGAAGCGGGGGGGCCGAAGCCAATGAGCAGTTCTTC. It translates to CSARSGGAEANEQFF.

V and J are TRBV10-1 and TRBJ1-2; the D is unclear. Germline V gives CDR1 WNHNN, CDR2 SYGVQD (reference sequence). V was clipped by 7 bases and J by 6 bases, with 6 bases between them. The CDR3 is 10 residues long. The CDR3 here is CASTGNGYTF. The CDR3 DNA is TGCGCCAGCACCGGGAATGGCTACACCTTC.

This clonotype was detected only once. The rearrangement links TRBV28 to TRBJ2-3, with TRBD2 identical over 11 bases. The CDR3 has 16 amino acids. With V trimmed by 7 bases and J by 2 bases, 8 bases remained unmatched. Germline CDR1 MDHEN, CDR2 SYDVKM. The CDR3 loop is CASTPTSGAFTDTQYF. In DNA, the CDR3 is TGTGCCAGCACCCCGACTAGCGGGGCTTTCACAGATACGCAGTATTTT.

V gene TRBV6-2 or TRBV6-3 combines with J gene TRBJ1-2; 9 positions agree with TRBD1. V dropped 4 bases and J dropped 2; count of bases not matched to a gene: 5. Germline CDR1 MNHEY, CDR2 SVGEGT. There are 15 residues in the CDR3. In DNA form, the CDR3 reads TGTGCCAGCAGTTTGACGGGACAGGGAAACTATGGCTACACCTTC. Translating it yields CASSLTGQGNYGYTF.

The genes are TRBV9 and TRBJ2-3; 7 bases match TRBD1. Germline CDR1 reads SGDLS; CDR2 reads YYNGEE. The CDR3 has 17 residues. Trimming at V came to 0 bases and at J to 2 bases, leaving 9 bases not matched to a gene. CDR3 nucleotide sequence: TGTGCCAGCAGCGTAGAGCCCTGGGACAGCGTCACAGATACGCAGTATTTT. Its translation: CASSVEPWDSVTDTQYF.

The rearrangement links TRBV5-4 to TRBJ1-1; possible D gene TRBD1, 5 bases. Per germline, CDR1 SGHNT and CDR2 YYREEE (reference sequence). This CDR3 is built from 11 residues. Trimming removed 10 bases from V and 2 bases from J, with 9 bases in between. In DNA, the CDR3 is TGTGCCCTGGGGCTAAACACTGAAGCTTTCTTT. It encodes CALGLNTEAFF. Together with reference TRBV5-4 and TRBJ1-1, the CDR3 gives the full variable domain: ETGVTQSPTHLIKTRGQQVTLRCSSQSGHNTVSWYQQALGQGPQFIFQYYREEENGRGNFPPRFSGLQFPNYSSELNVNALELDDSALYLCALGLNTEAFFGQGTRLTVV.

About this clonotype itself: A single base separates this from a much larger clone, so it may be a read error. The V call is TRBV6-5, the J call TRBJ2-7; TRBD1 or TRBD2 may be the D gene (5 bases each). Germline V gene data show CDR1 as MNHEY and CDR2 as SVGAGI. The CDR3 covers 17 residues. This CDR3 reads CAGSSRPTRGGRYEQYF. The CDR3 bases are TGTGCCGGCAGTTCTCGACCAACTCGGGGCGGACGCTACGAGCAGTACTTC.

This clonotype appeared many times. The rearrangement joins TRBV6-5 to TRBJ2-1; TRBD2 agrees at 11 bases. Germline CDR1 and CDR2: MNHEY and SVGAGI. The V and J ends lost 0 bases and 10 bases, in that order; junction bases with no gene match: 8. The CDR3 runs to 16 residues. The CDR3 DNA follows: TGTGCCAGCAGTTACTCGCTTAGCGGGGGGGCCTGGGAGCAGTTCTTC. Protein: CASSYSLSGGAWEQFF.

The genes are TRBV11-2 and TRBJ2-3; D might be TRBD1 or TRBD2, each matching 5 bases. This CDR3 is built from 16 residues. From germline, CDR1 is SGHAT and CDR2 FQNNGV. V was clipped by 0 bases and J by 4 bases, with 14 bases between them. Here the CDR3 DNA reads TGTGCCAGCAGCTTAGATCTCGCCGGGGCCCCAGATACGCAGTATTTT. Amino acid sequence: CASSLDLAGAPDTQYF.